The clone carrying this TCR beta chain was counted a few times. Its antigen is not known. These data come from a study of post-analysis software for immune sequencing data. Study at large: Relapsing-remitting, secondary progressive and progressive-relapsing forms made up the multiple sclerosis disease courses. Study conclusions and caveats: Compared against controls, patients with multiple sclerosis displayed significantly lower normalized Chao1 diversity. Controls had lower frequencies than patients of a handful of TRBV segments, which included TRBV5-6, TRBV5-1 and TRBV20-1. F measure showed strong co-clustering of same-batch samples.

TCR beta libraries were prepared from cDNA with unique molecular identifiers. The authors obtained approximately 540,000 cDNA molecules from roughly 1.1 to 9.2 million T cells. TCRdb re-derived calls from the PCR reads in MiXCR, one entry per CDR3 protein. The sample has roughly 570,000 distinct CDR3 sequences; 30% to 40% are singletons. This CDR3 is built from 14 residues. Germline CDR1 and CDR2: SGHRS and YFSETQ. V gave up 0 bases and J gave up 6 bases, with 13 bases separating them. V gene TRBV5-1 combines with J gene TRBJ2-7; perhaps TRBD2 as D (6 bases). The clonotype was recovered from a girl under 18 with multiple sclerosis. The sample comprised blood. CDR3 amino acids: CASSLDGASAEQYF. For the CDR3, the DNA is TGCGCCAGCAGCTTGGATGGGGCTAGCGCCGAGCAGTACTTC.